Listed below are T cell receptor beta chains from one sample, sequenced in a study of Graves' ophthalmopathy and Graves' hyperthyroidism. TCRdb itself ran the multiplex PCR reads through MiXCR, one entry per CDR3 protein. The sample consists of about 600,000 distinct CDR3 sequences, less than 45% of them appearing once. The sequenced material came from peripheral blood or thyroid tissue (not recorded which). The origin of the receptors is an adult man with Graves' hyperthyroidism. The CDR3 runs from the conserved cysteine through the conserved F or W. D genes are given only for firm matches. Not every row has a clone size; where given, it reads once, few, many or a size class.

size	V	D	J	DNA	CDR3
NA	TRBV5-1	TRBD1	TRBJ1-1	TGCGCCAGCAGACCGGGACAGGGGGTCGAAGCTTTCTTT	CASRPGQGVEAFF
NA	TRBV15	TRBD1	TRBJ2-5	TGTGCCACCAGCACCGGGACAGAGACTTGGGAAGAGACCCAGTACTTC	CATSTGTETWEETQYF
few	TRBV5-1	TRBD1	TRBJ1-1	TGCGCCAGCACGACAGGGAGGGCCAATGAGCAGTTCTTT	CASTTGRANEQFF
once	TRBV20-1	TRBD2	TRBJ2-7	TGCAGTGCCAGGACTAGCGGGAGAGTCCACGAGCAGTACTTC	CSARTSGRVHEQYF
many	TRBV2	NA	TRBJ1-1	TGTGCCAGCAGTGAAGGGGGTCGGGGGGGGAACACTGAAGCTTTCTTT	CASSEGGRGGNTEAFF
many	TRBV6-5	NA	TRBJ2-5	TGTGCCAGCAGTTACTCTGCTACGCCGGAGACCCAGTACTTC	CASSYSATPETQYF
NA	TRBV24-1	NA	TRBJ2-7	TGTGCCACCAGTAAGGGGGATGAGCAGTACTTC	CATSKGDEQYF
NA	TRBV12-3/TRBV12-4	NA	TRBJ1-5	TGTGCCAGCAGTTTGGCAGGTGGGGGGATCTATAGCAATCAGCCCCAGCATTTT	CASSLAGGGIYSNQPQHF
NA	TRBV29-1	NA	TRBJ2-1	TGCAGCGTTACCGGGCGAGGGCCGGATGAGCAGTTCTTC	CSVTGRGPDEQFF
NA	TRBV20-1	TRBD1	TRBJ1-4	TGCAGTGCTAGACCCGGGACAGGGAGAAAACTGTTTTTT	CSARPGTGRKLFF
many	TRBV7-6	NA	TRBJ2-2	TGTGCCAGCAGTCTCACCCGGATAACGGGACAAAAGAACACCGGGGAGCTGTTTTTT	CASSLTRITGQKNTGELFF
NA	TRBV7-2	NA	TRBJ2-5	TGTGTCAGCAGGCCGAGGGAAACGAACCGCGAGACCCAGTACTTC	CVSRPRETNRETQYF
many	TRBV7-8	TRBD1	TRBJ1-3	TGTGCCAGCAGCGACAGGGTCGGAAACACCATATATTTT	CASSDRVGNTIYF
few	TRBV2	TRBD1	TRBJ2-3	TGTGCCAGCAGTTTCGGACAGGGCAGAGATACGCAGTATTTT	CASSFGQGRDTQYF
NA	TRBV2	TRBD1	TRBJ1-2	TGTGCCAGCGAGCCAACCGCGACAGGGACGTATGGCTACACCTTC	CASEPTATGTYGYTF
many	TRBV20-1	TRBD1	TRBJ2-7	TGCAGTGCTACCCGGGGACAGGGGGCGCATGGCGAGCAGTACTTC	CSATRGQGAHGEQYF
NA	TRBV20-1	NA	TRBJ1-6	TGCAGTGCTAGAGATCGGCGCAGCTCGGACTATACTTCACCCCTCCACTTT	CSARDRRSSDYTSPLHF
NA	TRBV29-1	NA	TRBJ2-7	TGCAGCGTTGGGTACAACTACGAGCAGTACTTC	CSVGYNYEQYF
NA	TRBV9	NA	TRBJ1-2	TGTGCCAGCGGAGGGACCGCCGAAGGCTACACCTTC	CASGGTAEGYTF
NA	TRBV7-9	TRBD2	TRBJ2-1	TGTGCCAGTGGGACTAGCGGGACTGAGCAGTTCTTC	CASGTSGTEQFF
many	TRBV7-9	NA	TRBJ1-6	TGTGCCAGCAGCTTCAGGGATTCACCCCTCCACTTT	CASSFRDSPLHF
many	TRBV20-1	TRBD2	TRBJ2-5	TGCAGTGCTAGAACTAGCGGGGGGTTAGAGACCCAGTACTTC	CSARTSGGLETQYF
many	TRBV13	NA	TRBJ2-7	TGTGCCAGCAGCTTAGGCCTTGTGGCCACGACCTACGAGCAGTACTTC	CASSLGLVATTYEQYF
NA	TRBV24-1	TRBD1	TRBJ2-1	TGTGCCACCAGTGATCGACCTCAGGGGGCAACCTACAATGAGCAGTTCTTC	CATSDRPQGATYNEQFF
NA	TRBV7-9	TRBD1	TRBJ2-1	TGTGCCAGCAGTTCCCCGGGACAGGGGGTGCAAAATGAGCAGTTCTTC	CASSSPGQGVQNEQFF
many	TRBV24-1	NA	TRBJ2-2	TGTGCCACCAGTGATAGGCAGGTGGTCGGGGAGCTGTTTTTT	CATSDRQVVGELFF
many	TRBV5-6	TRBD1	TRBJ1-4	TGTGCCAGCAGCGTGGACAGGGTTGGGAAACTGTTTTTT	CASSVDRVGKLFF
NA	TRBV15	NA	TRBJ2-2	TGTGCCACCAGCAGAGCCCCCTCTTCGGGAGCAAGAACCGGGGAGCTGTTTTTT	CATSRAPSSGARTGELFF
NA	TRBV6-5	TRBD1	TRBJ1-1	TGTGCCAGCAGTTACGCCACAGGGGGGGTGAACACTGAAGCTTTCTTT	CASSYATGGVNTEAFF
many	TRBV7-2	TRBD2	TRBJ2-5	TGTGCCAGCAGCTTAGATAATGGTAGCGGGAGTCTAGAGACCCAGTACTTC	CASSLDNGSGSLETQYF
many	TRBV10-3	TRBD1	TRBJ2-5	TGTGCCATCAGTGACAGGGGGCGCGGGCAAGAGACCCAGTACTTC	CAISDRGRGQETQYF
many	TRBV5-6	NA	TRBJ2-5	TGTGCCAGCACCTCCTTCCGGGACGGGGAGTACCAAGAGACCCAGTACTTC	CASTSFRDGEYQETQYF
few	TRBV5-1	NA	TRBJ1-2	TGCGCCAGCAGCCAAGATCTGGGGCTAGGGGGCTACACCTTC	CASSQDLGLGGYTF
NA	TRBV10-1	TRBD1	TRBJ2-3	TGCGCCAGCAGCGCCGGGACAGGGAACACAGATACGCAGTATTTT	CASSAGTGNTDTQYF
once	TRBV29-1	TRBD1	TRBJ1-2	TGCAGCCCACGACAGGGAGCTAACTATGGCTACACCTTC	CSPRQGANYGYTF
NA	TRBV27	NA	TRBJ1-5	TGTGCCAGCAGTCGAGTACCTAGCAATCAGCCCCAGCATTTT	CASSRVPSNQPQHF
once	TRBV29-1	NA	TRBJ2-6	TGCAGCTCACCACCGGGGTTACCTGGGGCCAACGTCCTGACTTTC	CSSPPGLPGANVLTF
NA	TRBV12-3/TRBV12-4	NA	TRBJ1-5	TGTGCCAGCTTCCCGGGGGGGCCAGGAAAGACCCAGCATTTT	CASFPGGPGKTQHF
many	TRBV20-1	NA	TRBJ2-2	TGCAGTGCCTGGGGCGGCGGGGAGCTGTTTTTT	CSAWGGGELFF
few	TRBV12-3/TRBV12-4	NA	TRBJ1-2	TGTGCCAGCAGAAAAACCACCGGGGGCGATGGCTACACCTTC	CASRKTTGGDGYTF
few	TRBV5-1	NA	TRBJ1-1	TGCGCCAGCAGCTTTTCTTCTCCAGGGGCGGGAGCTTTCTTT	CASSFSSPGAGAFF
few	TRBV6-5	TRBD1	TRBJ1-2	TGTGCCAGCAGTTTCAAATGGGTCGACAGGGCCCATGGCTACACCTTC	CASSFKWVDRAHGYTF
many	TRBV7-2	NA	TRBJ1-5	TGTGCCAGCAGCTTGACTGGGAATGGGAATCAGCCCCAGCATTTT	CASSLTGNGNQPQHF
NA	TRBV20-1	NA	TRBJ2-7	TGCAGTGCCAGCTCCGAGCCAGGTTACGAGCAGTACTTC	CSASSEPGYEQYF
NA	TRBV7-9	NA	TRBJ2-3	TGTGCCAGCAGCTTAGCTGGGACCAAGAAATCGATAGATACGCAGTATTTT	CASSLAGTKKSIDTQYF